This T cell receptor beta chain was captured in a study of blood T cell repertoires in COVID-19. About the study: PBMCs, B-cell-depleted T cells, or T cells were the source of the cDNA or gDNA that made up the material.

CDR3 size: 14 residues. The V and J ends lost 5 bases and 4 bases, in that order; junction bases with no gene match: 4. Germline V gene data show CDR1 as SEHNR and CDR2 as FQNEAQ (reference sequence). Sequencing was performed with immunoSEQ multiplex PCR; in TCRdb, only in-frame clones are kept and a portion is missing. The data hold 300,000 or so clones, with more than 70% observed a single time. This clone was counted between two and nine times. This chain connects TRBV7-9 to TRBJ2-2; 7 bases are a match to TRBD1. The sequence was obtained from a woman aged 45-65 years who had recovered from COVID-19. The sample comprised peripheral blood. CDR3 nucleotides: TGTGCCAGCAGCCCGGGACAGTTCACCGGGGAGCTGTTTTTT. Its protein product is CASSPGQFTGELFF.